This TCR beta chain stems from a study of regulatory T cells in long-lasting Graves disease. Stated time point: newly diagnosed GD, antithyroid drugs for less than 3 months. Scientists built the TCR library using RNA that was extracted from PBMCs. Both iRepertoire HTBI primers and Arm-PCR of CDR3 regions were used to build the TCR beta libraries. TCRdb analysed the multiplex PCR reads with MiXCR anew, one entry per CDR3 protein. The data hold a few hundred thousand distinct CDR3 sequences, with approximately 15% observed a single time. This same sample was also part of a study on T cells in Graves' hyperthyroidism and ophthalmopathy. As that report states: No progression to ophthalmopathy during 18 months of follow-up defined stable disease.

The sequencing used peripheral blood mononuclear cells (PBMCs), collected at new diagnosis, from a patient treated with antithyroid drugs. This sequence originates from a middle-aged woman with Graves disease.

CDR3: CSAHTRADYEQYF. In DNA form, the CDR3 reads TGCAGTGCTCATACCCGGGCTGACTACGAGCAGTACTTC. The chain is built from TRBV20-1 and TRBJ2-7, with D uncertain. V shed 5 bases and J shed 3 bases, with 14 bases lying between them. Looked up from germline, CDR1 is DFQATT and CDR2 is SNEGSKA (reference sequence). This CDR3 is 13 amino acids long.